Below are 13 T cell receptor beta chains sequenced from a single sample in a study of blood T cell repertoires in COVID-19. Sequencing was performed with immunoSEQ multiplex PCR; in TCRdb, only in-frame clones are kept and a portion is missing. The sample yields about 100,000 clones, roughly 90% seen once. The material sequenced was peripheral blood. Source of these receptors: a man aged 55 to 70 with acute or convalescent COVID-19.

Written as DNA, the CDR3 is TGTGCCAGCAGTTTATCGATCGGGGGCTCCTACAATGAGCAGTTCTTC. It encodes CASSLSIGGSYNEQFF. The V call is TRBV27, the J call TRBJ2-1, with TRBD2 as a possible D gene (6 bases). Trimming shortened V by 0 bases and J by 0 bases, and 9 bases separated the two germline ends. Germline lookup yields CDR1 MNHEY and CDR2 SMNVEV (reference sequence). This CDR3 contains 16 residues.

The V and J genes are TRBV6-5 and TRBJ1-5; D possibly corresponds to TRBD1 (6 bases). V lost 9 bases, J lost 0 bases, and 9 bases lay in between. The CDR3 is 13 amino acids. The germline CDR1 and CDR2 sequences are MNHEY and SVGAGI. This CDR3 is CASGQRSNQPQHF. The CDR3, as DNA: TGTGCCAGTGGACAGCGTAGCAATCAGCCCCAGCATTTT.

This rearrangement joins TRBV19 to TRBJ1-2; 9 bases map to TRBD1. CDR1 is LNHDA and CDR2 is SQIVND in the germline V gene (reference sequence). V lost 5 bases to trimming and J lost 5 bases; unmatched junction nucleotides: 9. There are 15 residues in the CDR3. The CDR3 sequence is CASSPQGQGGYGYTF. DNA of the CDR3: TGTGCCAGTAGTCCTCAGGGACAGGGAGGTTATGGCTACACCTTC. Supplemented by reference TRBV19 and TRBJ1-2, the full variable domain reads DGGITQSPKYLFRKEGQNVTLSCEQNLNHDAMYWYRQDPGQGLRLIYYSQIVNDFQKGDIAEGYSVSREKKESFPLTVTSAQKNPTAFYLCASSPQGQGGYGYTFGSGTRLTVV.

This clone has more than one count but fewer than ten. In nucleotides, the CDR3 is TGTGCCAGCAGCAAACATTCCAGGGGGCACGAAAACACCATATATTTT. Amino acid sequence: CASSKHSRGHENTIYF. The rearrangement uses TRBV21-1 and TRBJ1-3; TRBD1, the table's D call, was not compared with the DNA. TRBV21-1 is shown as a pseudogene. This CDR3 has 16 amino acids.

The rearrangement uses TRBV7-9 and TRBJ1-4; D not resolved. Germline V lookup: CDR1 SEHNR, CDR2 FQNEAQ (reference sequence). The ends were cut back, 5 bases at V and 8 bases at J, with 27 bases in the middle. CDR3 length equals 18 residues. CDR3 DNA: TGTGCCAGCAGCCCAAATACATGGACGGGATCGGAAGGGGAAAAACTGTTTTTT. This sequence encodes CASSPNTWTGSEGEKLFF. Combining the CDR3 with reference TRBV7-9 and TRBJ1-4 gives the whole variable domain DTGVSQNPRHKITKRGQNVTFRCDPISEHNRLYWYRQTLGQGPEFLTYFQNEAQLEKSRLLSDRFSAERPKGSFSTLEIQRTEQGDSAMYLCASSPNTWTGSEGEKLFFGSGTQLSVL.

The genes are TRBV3-1 (or the pseudogene TRBV3-2) and TRBJ1-2; D possibly corresponds to TRBD1 (6 bases). V was cut by 2 bases and J by 4 bases, with 14 bases left in between. Germline V CDR1 and CDR2: LGHDT, YNNKEL (reference sequence). The CDR3 contains 15 residues. In DNA form, the CDR3 reads TGTGCCAGCAGCCAAATACAGGGTCCGGGCTATGGCTACACCTTC. It codes for CASSQIQGPGYGYTF.

The chain has TRBV7-3 and TRBJ2-5, with TRBD2 matching over 7 bases. Germline CDR1 is SGHTA and CDR2 is FQGTGA. J gave up 3 bases and V 3 bases, and 1 base lay outside the gene matches. The CDR3 sequence is 13 residues long. The CDR3 DNA reads TGTGCCAGCAGCTTCGCGGGAGAAGAGACCCAGTACTTC. It encodes CASSFAGEETQYF.

The chain links TRBV7-3 to TRBJ2-2; perhaps TRBD1 as D (5 bases). Trimming stripped 3 bases from V and 5 bases from J, with 10 bases between. Looked up from germline, CDR1 is SGHTA and CDR2 is FQGTGA. The CDR3 totals 14 residues. The CDR3 reads CASSFQGSTGELFF. CDR3 bases: TGTGCCAGCAGCTTTCAGGGTAGTACCGGGGAGCTGTTTTTT. Based on the CDR3 plus reference TRBV7-3 and TRBJ2-2, the full variable domain is GAGVSQTPSNKVTEKGKYVELRCDPISGHTALYWYRQSLGQGPEFLIYFQGTGAADDSGLPNDRFFAVRPEGSVSTLKIQRTERGDSAVYLCASSFQGSTGELFFGEGSRLTVL.

The J gene is TRBJ2-1, the V gene TRBV11-2, with a possible D match to TRBD2 (5 bases). Germline CDR1 reads SGHAT; CDR2 reads FQNNGV. The CDR3 length is 17 residues. Trimming cost V 5 bases and J 7 bases, with 24 bases left between them. This CDR3 is CASSPTLGMSRGNEQFF. The CDR3 nucleotides read TGTGCCAGCAGCCCTACCCTAGGCATGTCGCGCGGGAATGAGCAGTTCTTC.

The chain joins TRBV7-9 to TRBJ2-1, with 10 bases identical to TRBD2. The CDR3 length is 17 residues. Germline CDR1 and CDR2: SEHNR and FQNEAQ (reference sequence). The trim removed 4 bases at V and 0 bases at J, leaving 6 bases unmatched. The CDR3 here is CASSSAGLASSYNEQFF. In DNA form, the CDR3 reads TGTGCCAGCAGCTCCGCGGGACTAGCGAGCTCCTACAATGAGCAGTTCTTC. Using reference TRBV7-9 and TRBJ2-1 for the parts outside the CDR3, the full variable domain is DTGVSQNPRHKITKRGQNVTFRCDPISEHNRLYWYRQTLGQGPEFLTYFQNEAQLEKSRLLSDRFSAERPKGSFSTLEIQRTEQGDSAMYLCASSSAGLASSYNEQFFGPGTRLTVL.

The genes are TRBV29-1 and TRBJ1-1, with D possibly matching TRBD1 (5 bases). Trimming stripped 6 bases from V and 1 base from J, with 15 bases between. The CDR3 contains 14 residues. Germline-derived CDR1 and CDR2 are SQVTM and ANQGSEA. The CDR3 DNA is TGCAGCGTGAGAGGGCAGGGAGGGAACACTGAAGCTTTCTTT. Its translation: CSVRGQGGNTEAFF.

The rearrangement uses TRBV10-3 and TRBJ2-2; 7 nucleotides match TRBD2. J was trimmed by 0 bases and V by 8 bases; bases with no gene match: 0. In germline, CDR1 is ENHRY, CDR2 SYGVKD. This CDR3 is 13 amino acids long. CDR3 DNA sequence: TGTGCCATCCTAGCGGCGAACACCGGGGAGCTGTTTTTT. Translated, it gives CAILAANTGELFF.

The chain joins TRBV6-5 to TRBJ2-1, with no clear D. Trimming took 4 bases from V and 9 from J, leaving 13 bases between them. CDR3 length: 13 residues. Per the germline V gene, CDR1 is MNHEY and CDR2 is SVGAGI. The CDR3 loop is CASSFRLASEQFF. CDR3 DNA sequence: TGTGCCAGCAGTTTCAGACTTGCAAGTGAGCAGTTCTTC.